This T cell receptor beta chain was captured by sequencing in a study of blood T cell repertoires in COVID-19 (dated by TCRdb to the early 2020s). As for the study more broadly: Samples from collaborators originated in the United States, Italy and Spain and spanned both the acute and convalescent phases of COVID-19. A de-identified subject ID, COVID-19 status, age in years and sex were almost always included in the sample metadata. Samples came from the ongoing ImmuneRACE study (first 160 participants) plus 1,254 subjects from 6 global collaborators. The material from the prospective study consisted of cDNA or gDNA derived from T cells, B-cell-depleted T cells, or PBMCs. Where available, HLA class I and class II types were taken from metadata supplied by the sample provider and were not determined by assay-based typing. A freely available public database, intended as a resource for researchers studying the immune response to SARS-CoV-2, is where the repertoires were released. Deeply sampled blood TCRbeta repertoires from subjects exposed to, actively infected with, or recovered from COVID-19 were included in the dataset. The investigation overall reported the following: The amount of clinical and demographic metadata varied by source and participant and was provided uncurated.

Whole blood was collected in K2EDTA tubes by collaborating institutions according to the institutions' own protocols. For TCRbeta analysis, collaborator samples were shipped as frozen whole blood, as isolated PBMCs, or as DNA extracted from either sample type. Worth noting for this clone: This receptor's antigen is unknown. No clone much larger than this one lies a single base away; base qualities are absent.

There are 15 amino acids in the CDR3, from cysteine to phenylalanine inclusive. Only CDR3 DNA is held: 45 bases, read in frame from base 1. Looking up the germline V gene yields CDR1 SNHLY and CDR2 FYNNEI. Here V drops 6 bases and J drops 7 bases, and the junction holds 10 bases not matched to any gene. TCRbeta CDR3 regions were amplified from genomic DNA using the immunoSEQ Assay, a bias-controlled multiplex PCR. On the study's bioinformatics: Within the assay, amplification of reference gene primers was used to estimate how many nucleated cells each sample contained. To quantify the absolute abundance of each unique TCRbeta CDR3 rearrangement, sequence reads were collapsed and filtered. For each sample, productive Simpson clonality was calculated as the square root of Simpson's diversity index across productive rearrangements. This immuneACCESS table, as held by TCRdb, lists in-frame sequences with V and J called but not all clones. Of the missing ones, under half trace to an unresolved V gene in checked studies; the others have no known cause. The DNA was the basis for D and trimming; V, J and clone size are from that table. This sample is represented by about 260,000 clones; 70% to 85% of them were singletons. The ten largest clones capture under 2% of the sample.

Sequencing was performed on peripheral blood. The origin of this receptor is an elderly woman with acute or convalescent COVID-19. The rearrangement combines TRBV2 with TRBJ2-1; 9 central bases correspond to TRBD2. DNA sequence: TGTGCCAGCAGGAAGCTAGCGGGGCTTATAAATGAGCAGTTCTTC. Its protein reads: CASRKLAGLINEQFF.